The sequence of this T cell receptor (beta chain) was determined in a study of T cell responses to AZD1222 COVID-19 vaccine. CDR1 SNHLY and CDR2 FYNNEI come from the germline V gene. Trimming took 1 base from V and 4 from J, leaving 11 bases between them. The CDR3 has 15 amino acids. Sequencing used immunoSEQ multiplex PCR; TCRdb keeps in-frame clones, though not all of them. Among 120,000 or so clones listed, around 90% were seen once. Sequenced here: peripheral blood, sampled on day 0 of AZD1222 vaccination. The chain has TRBV2 and TRBJ2-1; no clear D. This TCR came from an adult in good health. The CDR3 bases are TGTGCCAGCAGTGAAGTCCAGCTCCCTTACAATGAGCAGTTCTTC. It codes for CASSEVQLPYNEQFF. Supplemented by reference TRBV2 and TRBJ2-1, the full variable domain reads EPEVTQTPSHQVTQMGQEVILRCVPISNHLYFYWYRQILGQKVEFLVSFYNNEISEKSEIFDDQFSVERPDGSNFTLKIRSTKLEDSAMYFCASSEVQLPYNEQFFGPGTRLTVL.